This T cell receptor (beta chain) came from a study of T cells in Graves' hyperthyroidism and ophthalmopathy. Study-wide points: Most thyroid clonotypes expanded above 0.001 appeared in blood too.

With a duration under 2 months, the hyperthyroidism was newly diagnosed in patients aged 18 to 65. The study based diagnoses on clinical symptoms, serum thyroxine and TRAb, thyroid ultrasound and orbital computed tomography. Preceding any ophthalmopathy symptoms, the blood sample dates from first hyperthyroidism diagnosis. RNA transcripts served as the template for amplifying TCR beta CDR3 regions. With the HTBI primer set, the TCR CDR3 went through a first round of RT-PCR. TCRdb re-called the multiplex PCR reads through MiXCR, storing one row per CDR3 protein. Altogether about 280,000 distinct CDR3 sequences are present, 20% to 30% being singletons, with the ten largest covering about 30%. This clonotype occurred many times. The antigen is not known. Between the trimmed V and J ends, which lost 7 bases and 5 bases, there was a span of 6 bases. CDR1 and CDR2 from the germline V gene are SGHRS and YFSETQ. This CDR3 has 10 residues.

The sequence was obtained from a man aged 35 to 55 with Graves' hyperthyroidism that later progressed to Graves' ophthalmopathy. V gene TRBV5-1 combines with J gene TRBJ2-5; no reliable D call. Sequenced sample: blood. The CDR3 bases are TGCGCCAGCGAGGTTGAGACCCAGTACTTC. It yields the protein CASEVETQYF. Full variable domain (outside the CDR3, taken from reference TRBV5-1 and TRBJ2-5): KAGVTQTPRYLIKTRGQQVTLSCSPISGHRSVSWYQQTPGQGLQFLFEYFSETQRNKGNFPGRFSGRQFSNSRSEMNVSTLELGDSALYLCASEVETQYFGPGTRLLVL.